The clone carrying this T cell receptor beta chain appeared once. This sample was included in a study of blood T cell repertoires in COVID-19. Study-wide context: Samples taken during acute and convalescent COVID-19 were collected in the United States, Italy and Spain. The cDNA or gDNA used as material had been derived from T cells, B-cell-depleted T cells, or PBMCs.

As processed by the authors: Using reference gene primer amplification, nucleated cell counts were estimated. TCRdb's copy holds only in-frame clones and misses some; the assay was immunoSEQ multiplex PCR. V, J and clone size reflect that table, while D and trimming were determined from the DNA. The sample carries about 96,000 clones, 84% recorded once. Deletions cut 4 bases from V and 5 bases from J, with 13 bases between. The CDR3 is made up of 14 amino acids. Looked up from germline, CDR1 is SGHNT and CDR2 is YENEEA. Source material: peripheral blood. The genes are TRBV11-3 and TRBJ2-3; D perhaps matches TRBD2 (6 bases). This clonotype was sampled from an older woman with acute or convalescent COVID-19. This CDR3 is CASSSGGAQDTQYF. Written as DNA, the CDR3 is TGTGCCAGCAGCTCAGGAGGGGCCCAAGATACGCAGTATTTT.